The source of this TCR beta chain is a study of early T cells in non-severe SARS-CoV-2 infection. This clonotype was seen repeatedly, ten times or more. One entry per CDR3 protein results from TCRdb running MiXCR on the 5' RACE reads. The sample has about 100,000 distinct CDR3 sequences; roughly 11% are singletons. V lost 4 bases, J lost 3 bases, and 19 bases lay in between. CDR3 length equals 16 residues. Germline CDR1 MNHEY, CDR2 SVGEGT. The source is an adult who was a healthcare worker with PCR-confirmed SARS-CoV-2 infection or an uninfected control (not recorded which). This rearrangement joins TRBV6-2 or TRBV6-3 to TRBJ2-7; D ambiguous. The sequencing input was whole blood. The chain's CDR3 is CASSFQRVKGIYEQYF. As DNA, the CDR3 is TGTGCCAGCAGTTTCCAAAGGGTGAAAGGGATCTACGAGCAGTACTTC.